This T cell receptor (beta chain) comes out of a study of OX40 agonist ivuxolimab in advanced cancers. Study at large: As their treatment, patients were administered ivuxolimab, an agonistic anti-OX40 (CD134) antibody. Patient treatment consisted of intravenous ivuxolimab administration every 2 weeks at 0.01 to 10 mg/kg.

V was pared by 1 base and J by 4 bases, with 12 bases of the junction left unmatched. Germline values: CDR1 MNHEY, CDR2 SMNVEV (reference sequence). The CDR3 has 17 residues. Using immunoSEQ multiplex PCR, the repertoire was profiled, and TCRdb retains in-frame clones only, with some absent. The sample comprises roughly 69,000 clones, 84% of which are singletons, and more than 8% rests with the top ten. This chain connects TRBV27 to TRBJ2-7; 8 bases line up with TRBD1. This clonotype was sampled from an adult with an advanced solid tumor such as melanoma, head and neck, liver or kidney cancer. Sequencing used CD4+ or CD8+ T cells sorted from blood, obtained in a trial of the OX40 agonist ivuxolimab. The CDR3 spells CASSLFTGTGKTYEQYF. The DNA of the CDR3 is TGTGCCAGCAGTTTATTCACCGGGACAGGAAAAACTTACGAGCAGTACTTC.